The clone carrying this T cell receptor beta chain was recorded only once. The data originate from a study of blood T cell repertoires in COVID-19. Study-level information: The United States, Italy and Spain provided the acute and convalescent COVID-19 samples. PBMCs, B-cell-depleted T cells, or T cells provided the cDNA or gDNA that made up the material.

As originally analysed: Amplification of reference gene primers was used by the study to estimate nucleated cell counts. Using immunoSEQ multiplex PCR, the repertoire was profiled, and TCRdb retains in-frame clones only, with some absent. V, J and clone size are those of that table, while D and trimming were read from the DNA. The table records roughly 410,000 clones, about nine tenths of them present only once. While infection was still active, Seattle patients were enrolled and then followed longitudinally. CDR3 length equals 15 residues. V dropped 3 bases and J dropped 4 bases, with 13 bases sitting between them. Germline V gene sequence: CDR1 KGHDR, CDR2 SFDVKD.

This receptor was obtained from a woman in her thirties or forties with COVID-19, enrolled during active disease. The chain employs TRBV24-1 and TRBJ2-3; a weak D match, TRBD2 (5 bases). What was sequenced was peripheral blood. CDR3 residues: CATSDPGNSPDTQYF. The CDR3 DNA follows: TGTGCCACCAGTGATCCGGGAAACTCCCCAGATACGCAGTATTTT.